The 18 T cell receptor beta chains reported below all come from one sample, sequenced in a study of metastatic and nonmetastatic thyroid tumors. MiXCR reprocessed the PCR reads for TCRdb. The data hold about 64,000 clones, with under 5% observed a single time. All patients were untreated before thyroid surgery. Sequencing was done on a sample of blood. The receptors were sampled from a female donor with papillary thyroid cancer or a benign thyroid nodule (not recorded which). Some clones in this sample may be carry-over from other donors' samples.

This clone occurred many times. The chain joins TRBV5-1 to TRBJ2-1; 9 bases map to TRBD2. This CDR3 has 17 residues. Trimming took 5 bases from V and 3 from J; bases not matched to a gene: 12. Looked up from germline, CDR1 is SGHRS and CDR2 is YFSETQ. The CDR3 loop reads CASSPWTSDRLYNEQFF. CDR3 sequence (DNA): TGCGCCAGCAGTCCTTGGACTAGCGACCGACTCTACAATGAGCAGTTCTTC.

The table lists this clone with a few counts. The chain carries TRBV20-1 and TRBJ1-4; possibly TRBD1 for D (5 bases). The CDR3 has 15 amino acids. Germline V gene lookup returns CDR1 DFQATT and CDR2 SNEGSKA (reference sequence). Deletions cut 1 base from V and 14 bases from J, with 23 bases between. The CDR3 DNA reads as TGCAGTGCTAGAGTCCATACCGCCATTAGGGGAGGGCTGTTTTTT. Encoded protein: CSARVHTAIRGGLFF.

This clone was seen repeatedly, ten times or more. The chain recombines TRBV7-8 with TRBJ1-1, with TRBD1 matching 7 bases. Germline V gives CDR1 SGHVS, CDR2 FQNEAQ. The CDR3 totals 14 residues. The junction had 7 bases not matched to a gene; V was cut back by 8 bases and J by 1 base. DNA of the CDR3: TGTGCCAGCGTAAGGGACAGAAGGAACACTGAAGCTTTCTTT. Translated: CASVRDRRNTEAFF.

The CDR3 loop reads CSAREPGQLRSGNTIYF. The CDR3 DNA is TGCAGTGCTAGAGAACCGGGACAGCTTCGCTCTGGAAACACCATATATTTT. The chain recombines TRBV20-1 with TRBJ1-3; 7 bases align to TRBD1. This CDR3 is 17 amino acids long. The V gene's germline CDR1 is DFQATT and CDR2 SNEGSKA (reference sequence). Unmatched junction bases numbered 8, after V lost 0 bases and J lost 0 bases.

This clone was seen only a few times. Possible read error: a much larger clone is one base away. The V and J genes are TRBV24-1 and TRBJ2-3; D gene ambiguous. V lost 5 bases, J lost 2 bases, and 13 bases lay in between. The CDR3 extends over 15 amino acids. CDR1 is KGHDR and CDR2 is SFDVKD in the germline V gene. The CDR3 DNA reads as TGTGCCACCAGTGGAAGTTCTTCGGCCACAGATACGCAGTATTTT. It codes for CATSGSSSATDTQYF.

This clone was seen repeatedly, ten times or more. Other DNA sequences in the same sample also yield this CDR3. The rearrangement uses TRBV20-1 and TRBJ2-5; 12 bases match TRBD2. The junction had 4 bases not matched to a gene; V was cut back by 0 bases and J by 5 bases. This CDR3 has 15 amino acids. CDR1 is DFQATT, CDR2 SNEGSKA, per germline (reference sequence). CDR3 DNA: TGCAGTGCTAGAGATAGACTAGCGGGGGCCGAGACCCAGTACTTC. Protein: CSARDRLAGAETQYF.

This clone was seen ten or more times. Possible read error: a much larger clone is one base away. The identical CDR3 is also encoded by other nucleotide sequences in the sample. The chain joins TRBV7-6 to TRBJ2-7; TRBD2 matches 9 bases. The germline CDR1 and CDR2 sequences are SGHVS and FNYEAQ. The CDR3 is 17 residues long. The CDR3 sequence: CASSLGGLAGIPYEQYF. In nucleotides, the CDR3 is TGTGCCAGTAGCTTAGGGGGGCTAGCGGGAATCCCCTACGAGCAGTACTTC.

The chain carries TRBV2 and TRBJ2-6; 7 bases match TRBD2. The CDR3 is 15 residues long. Losses at the gene ends were 6 bases for V and 3 bases for J; bases not matched to a gene: 5. The V gene's germline CDR1 is SNHLY and CDR2 FYNNEI. The CDR3 DNA reads as TGTGCCAGCAGGCGGGAGAGCTATGGGGCCAACGTCCTGACTTTC. It specifies CASRRESYGANVLTF.

This clone was counted at least ten times. This chain joins TRBV6-1 and TRBJ2-7, with 7 nucleotides matching TRBD1. V was clipped by 7 bases and J by 3 bases; unmatched bases: 6. Germline CDR1 reads MNHNS; CDR2 reads SASEGT. This CDR3 has 13 residues. CDR3 sequence reads: CASNLRTGYEQYF. The CDR3 DNA reads as TGTGCCAGCAACCTTCGGACAGGCTACGAGCAGTACTTC.

Comments on this clone: The junction shows a germline mismatch at one end, possibly a read error. This rearrangement joins TRBV6-1 to TRBJ2-6; 10 nucleotides agree with TRBD1. The CDR3 totals 18 residues. The germline CDR1 and CDR2 sequences are MNHNS and SASEGT. The chain's CDR3 is CASSQTGGASSWANVLTF. The DNA of the CDR3 is TGTGCCAGCAGCCAGACAGGGGGCGCCTCCTCTTGGGCCAACGTCCTGACTTTC.

This clone was found a few times. This sequence joins TRBV6-4 and TRBJ2-2, with 9 bases aligning to TRBD2. Per germline, CDR1 MRHNA and CDR2 SNTAGT. V shed 3 bases, J shed 6 bases, and the junction held 2 bases outside the gene matches. This CDR3 has 14 residues. The CDR3 is CASSEVAGAGELFF. Here the CDR3 DNA reads TGTGCCAGCAGTGAAGTAGCGGGAGCCGGGGAGCTGTTTTTT.

This clone has at least ten counts. V and J are TRBV9 and TRBJ2-6; the D is unclear. Trimming shortened V by 4 bases and J by 5 bases, and 7 bases separated the two germline ends. This CDR3 comprises 13 residues. CDR1 is SGDLS, CDR2 YYNGEE, per germline. The chain's CDR3 is CASSPRRANVLTF. In DNA, the CDR3 is TGTGCCAGCAGCCCGCGGAGGGCCAACGTCCTGACTTTC.

V and J are TRBV27 and TRBJ2-1, with a tentative D call TRBD2 (6 bases). V dropped 6 bases and J dropped 0 bases, with 12 bases sitting between them. The V gene's germline CDR1 is MNHEY and CDR2 SMNVEV (reference sequence). The CDR3 has 15 residues. The CDR3 coding sequence is TGTGCCAGCAGCCCGACTAGAAGCTCCTACAATGAGCAGTTCTTC. It yields the protein CASSPTRSSYNEQFF.

Many counts were recorded for this clone. The chain combines TRBV20-1 with TRBJ2-5; no firm D call. This CDR3 is built from 12 residues. V lost 1 base and J 6 bases, leaving 9 bases between the germline ends. CDR1 and CDR2 (germline): DFQATT, SNEGSKA (reference sequence). The CDR3 DNA reads TGCAGTGCTAGAGCAACTGGTCAGACCCAGTACTTC. This gives the protein CSARATGQTQYF.

The sample holds a few counts of this clone. This likely comes from a read error, as the CDR3 has no conserved phenylalanine or tryptophan at its end. The chain has TRBV6-2 or TRBV6-3 and TRBJ2-5; 10 bases line up with TRBD1. Germline V gives CDR1 MNHEY, CDR2 SVGEGT. The CDR3 runs 15 residues. CDR3 sequence reads: CTSSPGQGLGETQYL. The CDR3 nucleotides are TGTACCAGCAGCCCGGGACAGGGGTTGGGGGAGACCCAGTACCTC.

The chain combines TRBV6-6 with TRBJ2-7; D might be TRBD1 (6 bases). This CDR3 has 15 residues. V was cut by 0 bases and J by 3 bases, with 12 bases left in between. CDR1 and CDR2 from the germline V gene are MNHNY and SVGAGI (reference sequence). Here the CDR3 DNA reads TGTGCCAGCAGTTACTCGGCAGGGGAATACTACGAGCAGTACTTC. Translated: CASSYSAGEYYEQYF.

This clone was detected ten times or more. The chain couples TRBV7-3 to TRBJ2-7; D not resolved. Germline CDR1 reads SGHTA; CDR2 reads FQGTGA. Trimming cost V 8 bases and J 6 bases, with 11 bases left between them. This CDR3 has 11 residues. CDR3 protein: CASGESSEQYF. DNA of the CDR3: TGTGCCAGCGGGGAATCGTCCGAGCAGTACTTC.

This clone turned up a few times. Given a much more abundant clone one base away, this may be a read error. J is TRBJ1-2 and V is TRBV7-2, with 7 bases aligning to TRBD1. Germline V gene data show CDR1 as SGHTA and CDR2 as FQGNSA. The CDR3 has 14 amino acids. Trimming took 2 bases from V and 9 from J; bases not matched to a gene: 9. The CDR3 bases are TGTGCCAGCAGCTTATTCGACAGGGAGAATTGCTACACCTTC. It translates to CASSLFDRENCYTF.